A single sample gave rise to the 16 T cell receptor beta chains below, sequenced in a study of OX40 agonist ivuxolimab in advanced cancers. The assay was immunoSEQ multiplex PCR, and TCRdb's table has in-frame clones only and misses some. The sample records fewer than 60,000 clones, approximately 82% being singletons. The input for sequencing was CD4+ or CD8+ T cells sorted from blood, taken in a trial of the OX40 agonist ivuxolimab. The receptor set was obtained from an adult with an advanced solid tumor such as melanoma, head and neck, liver or kidney cancer.

The J gene is TRBJ1-2, the V gene TRBV6-1, with a tentative D call TRBD1 (6 bases). The CDR3 covers 15 residues. Trimming removed 4 bases at V and 3 bases at J, with 15 bases between. Germline CDR1 MNHNS, CDR2 SASEGT. CDR3 nucleotide sequence: TGTGCCAGCAGTGCCTCCCGACAGGCTTACTATGGCTACACCTTC. It is translated as CASSASRQAYYGYTF.

This sequence joins TRBV6-5 and TRBJ2-3; 7 bases match TRBD2. The CDR3 sequence is 14 residues long. V was pared by 6 bases and J by 3 bases, with 6 bases of the junction left unmatched. The germline CDR1 and CDR2 sequences are MNHEY and SVGAGI. The CDR3 region has the DNA TGTGCCAGCAGCAACTCCGGGGGGACAGATACGCAGTATTTT. Translated, it gives CASSNSGGTDTQYF.

This clone was detected only a few times. The chain combines TRBV6-6 with TRBJ1-2, with TRBD1 matching 11 bases. Germline CDR1 and CDR2: MNHNY and SVGAGI (reference sequence). The CDR3 loop spans 15 amino acids. Trimming at V came to 6 bases and at J to 7 bases, leaving 10 bases not matched to a gene. The CDR3 nucleotides read TGTGCCAGCAGCCCTGGACAGGGGGCGAGAATTGGCTACACCTTC. It is translated as CASSPGQGARIGYTF.

The chain combines TRBV2 with TRBJ2-2, with 8 nucleotides matching TRBD2. Looked up from germline, CDR1 is SNHLY and CDR2 is FYNNEI. The CDR3 has 16 amino acids. With V trimmed by 6 bases and J by 3 bases, 9 bases remained unmatched. The CDR3, as DNA: TGTGCCAGCAGCCCCAGCGGGAGTAGGTACACCGGGGAGCTGTTTTTT. This encodes CASSPSGSRYTGELFF.

V is TRBV11-2 and J is TRBJ1-2, with 10 bases lining up with TRBD1. J lost 3 bases, V lost 1 base, and 2 bases had no gene match. The germline CDR1 and CDR2 sequences are SGHAT and FQNNGV. The CDR3 consists of 15 residues. The CDR3 reads CASSLGTGGHYGYTF. For the CDR3, the DNA is TGTGCCAGCAGCTTAGGGACAGGGGGACACTATGGCTACACCTTC. Together with reference TRBV11-2 and TRBJ1-2, the CDR3 gives the full variable domain: EAGVAQSPRYKIIEKRQSVAFWCNPISGHATLYWYQQILGQGPKLLIQFQNNGVVDDSQLPKDRFSAERLKGVDSTLKIQPAKLEDSAVYLCASSLGTGGHYGYTFGSGTRLTVV.

The chain is built from TRBV14 and TRBJ1-3; TRBD1 might be the D (5 bases). This CDR3 spans 18 amino acids. Trimming removed 1 base at V and 1 base at J, with 17 bases between. Germline V gene sequence: CDR1 SGHDN, CDR2 FVKESK. The CDR3 loop reads CASSQAGAGRFSGNTIYF. The CDR3 DNA reads as TGTGCCAGCAGCCAAGCTGGGGCAGGGAGATTTTCTGGAAACACCATATATTTT.

This chain joins TRBV18 and TRBJ1-2, with 9 bases identical to TRBD1. Germline V lookup: CDR1 KGHSH, CDR2 LQKENI. J lost 1 base, V lost 5 bases, and 5 bases had no gene match. The CDR3 runs 15 residues. The CDR3 DNA reads as TGTGCCAGCTCATTGGGACAGGGTGTTAACTATGGCTACACCTTC. This gives the protein CASSLGQGVNYGYTF.

This chain connects TRBV9 to TRBJ2-7; unclear D gene. V was pared by 0 bases and J by 8 bases, with 6 bases between. CDR3 length: 11 residues. Looked up from germline, CDR1 is SGDLS and CDR2 is YYNGEE. This CDR3 is CASSVGPQQYF. In DNA form, the CDR3 reads TGTGCCAGCAGCGTAGGGCCACAGCAGTACTTC.

A few counts support this clone. V is TRBV7-2 and J is TRBJ1-5; D perhaps matches TRBD1 (5 bases). Germline V gene data show CDR1 as SGHTA and CDR2 as FQGNSA. Trimming pared 5 bases from V and 3 bases from J, leaving 17 bases between. The CDR3 has 16 amino acids. The CDR3: CASSQDWEGYNQPQHF. The DNA for the CDR3 is TGTGCCAGCAGCCAAGATTGGGAGGGGTACAATCAGCCCCAGCATTTT. The complete variable domain, with remaining parts taken from reference TRBV7-2 and TRBJ1-5, reads GAGVSQSPSNKVTEKGKDVELRCDPISGHTALYWYRQSLGQGLEFLIYFQGNSAPDKSGLPSDRFSAERTGGSVSTLTIQRTQQEDSAVYLCASSQDWEGYNQPQHFGDGTRLSIL.

This chain links TRBV28 with TRBJ1-2, with D possibly TRBD1 on 5 matching bases. The V end lost 3 bases, the J end lost 0 bases, and 20 bases lay between the germline ends. CDR1 and CDR2 from the germline V gene are MDHEN and SYDVKM. This CDR3 has 18 amino acids. The CDR3 region has the DNA TGTGCCAGCAGTTTTAGGGGCGTGGTCATCGCTTCTAACTATGGCTACACCTTC. Translating gives CASSFRGVVIASNYGYTF.

This clone is labeled medium-sized. The chain employs TRBV29-1 and TRBJ2-7, with TRBD1 identical over 10 bases. J lost 9 bases, V lost 8 bases, and 10 bases had no gene match. CDR3 length: 12 amino acids. Germline CDR1 and CDR2: SQVTM and ANQGSEA. Here the CDR3 reads CSIVSGTGVQYF. CDR3 DNA sequence: TGCAGCATTGTCTCCGGGACAGGGGTGCAGTACTTC.

The chain combines TRBV9 with TRBJ2-7, with D hard to call. V was pared by 5 bases and J by 6 bases, with 24 bases between. The germline V gene encodes CDR1 SGDLS and CDR2 YYNGEE. The CDR3 is made up of 16 amino acids. The CDR3 DNA is TGTGCCAGCAGACCTGACCCCGGGCTTAGTGGTGGCGAGCAGTACTTC. Translating it yields CASRPDPGLSGGEQYF.

The rearrangement uses TRBV7-2 and TRBJ1-2; D unresolved. The germline CDR1 and CDR2 sequences are SGHTA and FQGNSA. Trimming shortened V by 1 base and J by 8 bases, and 14 bases separated the two germline ends. This CDR3 contains 14 residues. CDR3 nucleotide sequence: TGTGCCAGCAGCTTAGAAGGGAGGGCTTACGGCTACACCTTC. Protein sequence: CASSLEGRAYGYTF. Full variable domain (missing parts from reference TRBV7-2 and TRBJ1-2): GAGVSQSPSNKVTEKGKDVELRCDPISGHTALYWYRQSLGQGLEFLIYFQGNSAPDKSGLPSDRFSAERTGGSVSTLTIQRTQQEDSAVYLCASSLEGRAYGYTFGSGTRLTVV.

J is TRBJ2-3 and V is TRBV6-1, with D tentatively TRBD2 (6 bases). V dropped 5 bases and J dropped 6 bases, with 15 bases sitting between them. The germline V gene has CDR1 MNHNS and CDR2 SASEGT. The CDR3 consists of 14 residues. The CDR3 DNA sequence: TGTGCCAGCAGTTTCCTAGCGTTAAGGGATACGCAGTATTTT. Encoded protein: CASSFLALRDTQYF.

V gene TRBV19 combines with J gene TRBJ1-2, with TRBD1 identical over 11 bases. After removal of 5 bases from V and 4 bases from J, the junction contained 6 bases not matched to a gene. The germline V gene encodes CDR1 LNHDA and CDR2 SQIVND (reference sequence). This CDR3 region has 15 residues. CDR3 protein: CASSPRTGGIYGYTF. The CDR3 coding sequence is TGTGCCAGTAGTCCCAGGACAGGGGGCATCTATGGCTACACCTTC.

DNA of the CDR3: TGTGCCAGCAGTTTGAGCGGGAGCTCCTACAATGAGCAGTTCTTC. This sequence encodes CASSLSGSSYNEQFF. This chain uses TRBV11-1 with TRBJ2-1, with 8 positions matching TRBD2. The J segment lost 0 bases and the V segment lost 6 bases, leaving 4 bases of the junction unmatched. Germline lookup yields CDR1 SGHAT and CDR2 FQDESV (reference sequence). This CDR3 contains 15 residues.